This T cell receptor beta chain emerged from a study of metastatic and nonmetastatic thyroid tumors. Study-wide background: Comparative analysis of repertoires was undertaken across blood and tumor or nodule tissue obtained from malignant and benign thyroid patients. Study-level points and caveats: Malignant thyroid tumors reportedly had TCR beta diversity that was significantly higher than in benign nodules, in blood and tumor.

This clone was found many times. Its specificity is not known. A read error may be the cause here, since a much bigger clone is one base away. The sample carries other DNA sequences with the same CDR3. TCRdb re-clonotyped the PCR reads via MiXCR. The data show about 45,000 clones, about 4% seen once. Each patient came to thyroid surgery without any prior treatment (of any kind). The sample comprised blood. The TCR sequence derives from a female donor with papillary thyroid cancer or a benign thyroid nodule (not recorded which). Some clones in this sample may be carry-over from other donors' samples.

CDR3 DNA: TGTGCTAGTGGTTTGAATCCTGAGGCTTTCTTT. Its translation: CASGLNPEAFF. The rearrangement links TRBV12-5 to TRBJ1-1; D not certain. The CDR3 has 11 amino acids. Germline V gene lookup returns CDR1 LGHNT and CDR2 FRNRAP.